This passage covers 17 T cell receptor beta chains from one sample sequenced in a study of T cell responses to AZD1222 COVID-19 vaccine. This table comes from immunoSEQ multiplex PCR, and its TCRdb copy is limited to in-frame clones, with some not included. The sample shows roughly 100,000 clones, roughly 80% of them seen only once. This sample comprised peripheral blood, obtained on day 0 of AZD1222 vaccination. The receptors originated from an adult in good health.

The J gene is TRBJ2-7, the V gene TRBV5-1; D is perhaps TRBD1 or TRBD2 (5 bases each). The CDR3 contains 15 residues. Germline V gives CDR1 SGHRS, CDR2 YFSETQ. With 2 bases removed from V and 0 bases from J, the gap between germline ends came to 12 bases. CDR3 DNA: TGCGCCAGCAGCTTCGGGGACCGTAGCTCCTACGAGCAGTACTTC. Protein sequence: CASSFGDRSSYEQYF.

This clone was observed a single time. The chain joins TRBV6-2 or TRBV6-3 to TRBJ1-1; no clear D gene. CDR3 size: 15 residues. CDR1 and CDR2 from the germline V gene are MNHEY and SVGEGT. Between the trimmed V and J ends, which lost 1 base and 1 base, there was a span of 10 bases. DNA of the CDR3: TGTGCCAGCAGTTACTGGGGTAAGGCGAACACTGAAGCTTTCTTT. Translated, it gives CASSYWGKANTEAFF.

The CDR3 DNA follows: TGTGCCAGCAGTGAATATCGCCTAGCGGGATACAATGAGCAGTTCTTC. It specifies CASSEYRLAGYNEQFF. The gene calls are TRBV25-1 and TRBJ2-1; 9 bases map to TRBD2. This CDR3 region has 16 residues. Germline V gene data show CDR1 as MGHDK and CDR2 as SYGVNS. V lost 0 bases, J lost 4 bases, and 4 bases stayed unmatched. Based on the CDR3 plus reference TRBV25-1 and TRBJ2-1, the full variable domain is EADIYQTPRYLVIGTGKKITLECSQTMGHDKMYWYQQDPGMELHLIHYSYGVNSTEKGDLSSESTVSRIRTEHFPLTLESARPSHTSQYLCASSEYRLAGYNEQFFGPGTRLTVL.

The chain joins TRBV9 to TRBJ1-1, with TRBD1 as a possible D gene (5 bases). V lost 3 bases to trimming and J lost 1 base, with 10 bases between them. Germline CDR1 SGDLS, CDR2 YYNGEE. This CDR3 has 14 amino acids. DNA for the CDR3: TGTGCCAGCAGCGGCCGGGGGTCGAACACTGAAGCTTTCTTT. It is translated as CASSGRGSNTEAFF.

This rearrangement joins TRBV7-8 to TRBJ1-1, with unresolved D. This CDR3 region has 13 residues. With 4 bases removed from V and 11 bases from J, the gap between germline ends came to 17 bases. Germline V CDR1 and CDR2: SGHVS, FQNEAQ. In DNA, the CDR3 is TGTGCCAGCAGCTCTCACCGACCCGTGAGGGCTTTCTTT. This sequence encodes CASSSHRPVRAFF. The whole variable domain, remainder taken from reference TRBV7-8 and TRBJ1-1, is GAGVSQSPRYKVAKRGQDVALRCDPISGHVSLFWYQQALGQGPEFLTYFQNEAQLDKSGLPSDRFFAERPEGSVSTLKIQRTQQEDSAVYLCASSSHRPVRAFFGQGTRLTVV.

This clone was observed once. Being one base from a much bigger clone, this may be a read error. The gene calls are TRBV4-2 and TRBJ2-4; the D gene is possibly TRBD1 (7 bases). From germline, CDR1 is LGHNA and CDR2 YNFKEQ. Trimming took 3 bases from V and 6 from J, leaving 18 bases between them. The CDR3 sequence is 16 residues long. This CDR3 is CASSQEGGRGANIQYF. CDR3 coding DNA: TGTGCCAGCAGCCAGGAAGGGGGCAGGGGGGCAAACATTCAGTACTTC.

This chain uses TRBV19 with TRBJ1-1; no clear D. The CDR3 contains 13 residues. Trimming stripped 3 bases from V and 7 bases from J, with 12 bases between. Germline-derived CDR1 and CDR2 are LNHDA and SQIVND (reference sequence). The CDR3 spells CASSISSAREAFF. The CDR3 DNA follows: TGTGCCAGTAGTATCTCATCCGCCCGTGAAGCTTTCTTT.

This chain uses TRBV7-2 with TRBJ1-1; D is uncertain. V shed 0 bases and J shed 1 base, with 6 bases lying between them. This CDR3 contains 14 residues. Germline CDR1 SGHTA, CDR2 FQGNSA. This CDR3 reads CASSLALANTEAFF. The DNA of the CDR3 is TGTGCCAGCAGCTTAGCGTTGGCGAACACTGAAGCTTTCTTT.

This sequence joins TRBV12-3 or TRBV12-4 and TRBJ2-7; D gene unclear. This CDR3 contains 13 residues. Trimming took 5 bases from V and 3 from J, leaving 11 bases between them. CDR3 bases: TGTGCCAGCAGTGGTACCACCATCTACGAGCAGTACTTC. This encodes CASSGTTIYEQYF.

V is TRBV4-3 and J is TRBJ2-4, with a tentative D call TRBD2 (6 bases). Deletions cut 1 base from V and 4 bases from J, with 17 bases between. Germline values: CDR1 LGHNA, CDR2 YSLEER. The CDR3 spans 17 residues. The CDR3 is CASSQGLGGVSKNIQYF. The CDR3 region has the DNA TGCGCCAGCAGCCAAGGTCTGGGGGGAGTATCGAAAAACATTCAGTACTTC.

This chain joins TRBV27 and TRBJ1-2; D is uncertain. V lost 5 bases and J 1 base, leaving 8 bases between the germline ends. The CDR3 runs 13 residues. CDR1 is MNHEY, CDR2 SMNVEV, per germline (reference sequence). The CDR3: CASSHTVNYGYTF. In DNA form, the CDR3 reads TGTGCCAGCAGTCATACAGTTAACTATGGCTACACCTTC.

The V call is TRBV2, the J call TRBJ2-1; D may be TRBD2 (5 bases). Germline V lookup: CDR1 SNHLY, CDR2 FYNNEI. The CDR3 has 14 amino acids. V lost 7 bases and J lost 0, with 10 bases in between. The CDR3 DNA sequence: TGTGCCAGCAATCGGGAAAGCTCCTACAATGAGCAGTTCTTC. Protein sequence: CASNRESSYNEQFF.

The chain is built from TRBV5-6 and TRBJ2-5, with TRBD2 as a possible D gene (5 bases). Looked up from germline, CDR1 is SGHDT and CDR2 is YYEEEE. The CDR3 sequence is 14 residues long. The V end lost 4 bases, the J end lost 4 bases, and 14 bases lay between the germline ends. This CDR3 reads CASSPGLTGETQYF. The CDR3 nucleotides are TGTGCCAGCAGCCCAGGACTCACGGGAGAGACCCAGTACTTC. The full variable domain, rest sourced from reference TRBV5-6 and TRBJ2-5, is DAGVTQSPTHLIKTRGQQVTLRCSPKSGHDTVSWYQQALGQGPQFIFQYYEEEERQRGNFPDRFSGHQFPNYSSELNVNALLLGDSALYLCASSPGLTGETQYFGPGTRLLVL.

This clone is labeled medium-sized (0.01 to 0.1%). CDR3 region: CASSPYFSRGYDGYTF. CDR3 nucleotide sequence: TGCGCCAGCAGCCCGTATTTTTCCAGAGGGTACGATGGCTACACCTTC. The rearrangement links TRBV4-3 to TRBJ1-2; D gene unclear. The CDR3 covers 16 residues. Between the trimmed V and J ends, which lost 4 bases and 6 bases, there was a span of 21 bases. The germline gives CDR1 LGHNA, CDR2 YSLEER.

This chain uses TRBV7-2 with TRBJ1-5, with TRBD1 matching 8 bases. The CDR3 length is 15 residues. Germline V CDR1 and CDR2: SGHTA, FQGNSA. V was clipped by 5 bases and J by 3 bases; unmatched bases: 6. The CDR3 DNA sequence: TGTGCCAGCAGCCCTGGGACAGGTTACAATCAGCCCCAGCATTTT. Protein product: CASSPGTGYNQPQHF.

The CDR3 DNA reads as TGTGCCAGCAGTGACCGTAGGGGCGGGGAGCTGTTTTTT. Translating gives CASSDRRGGELFF. The rearrangement links TRBV6-1 to TRBJ2-2; TRBD1 might be the D (5 bases). CDR3 length equals 13 residues. Trimming shortened V by 3 bases and J by 7 bases, and 9 bases separated the two germline ends. CDR1 and CDR2 from the germline V gene are MNHNS and SASEGT.

V usage is TRBV9 and J usage is TRBJ2-5; TRBD1 agrees at 7 bases. The trim removed 3 bases at V and 5 bases at J, leaving 10 bases unmatched. The CDR3 is made up of 15 amino acids. The germline gives CDR1 SGDLS, CDR2 YYNGEE. The chain's CDR3 is CASSEGTAVRETQYF. CDR3 nucleotides: TGTGCCAGCAGCGAGGGGACAGCCGTGCGGGAGACCCAGTACTTC.